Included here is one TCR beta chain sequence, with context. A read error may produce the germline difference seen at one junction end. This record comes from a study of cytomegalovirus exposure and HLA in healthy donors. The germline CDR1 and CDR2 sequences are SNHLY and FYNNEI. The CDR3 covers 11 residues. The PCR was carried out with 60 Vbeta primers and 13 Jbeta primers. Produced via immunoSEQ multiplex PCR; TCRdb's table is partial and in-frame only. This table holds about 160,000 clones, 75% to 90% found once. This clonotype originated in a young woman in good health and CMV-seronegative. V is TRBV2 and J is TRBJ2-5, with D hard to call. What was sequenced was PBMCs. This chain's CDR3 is CASSYQETQYF. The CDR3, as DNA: TGTGCCAGCAGTTACCAGGAGACCCAGTACTTC.